Following are 24 T cell receptor delta chains from one sample sequenced in a study of Vδ1+ human thymocytes. Findings and caveats of the study: Thymic TRG and TRD repertoires appeared highly polyclonal.

No antigens are known for them. The template was reverse-transcribed extracted RNA. Pooled V-gene forward primers with one constant-region reverse primer generated the CDR3 amplicons by multiplex PCR. TCRdb fed the multiplex PCR reads into CATT to redo clone calling. The data show roughly 76,000 delta-chain clones, about 35% seen once. Sequenced material: Vdelta1+ gamma-delta thymocytes from the thymus. The sample's subset: FACS-sorted CD3+ TCRalphabeta- TCRVdelta1+ TCRVdelta2- thymocytes. The receptors stem from a boy younger than two who had congenital heart surgery.

This clone has just a few counts. The identical CDR3 is also encoded by other nucleotide sequences in the sample. V is TRDV1 and J is TRDJ1; 12 bases match TRDD3. This CDR3 spans 21 amino acids. Germline V gives CDR1 TSWWSYY, CDR2 QGS. The V and J ends lost 4 bases and 1 base, in that order; junction bases with no gene match: 19. The CDR3 DNA is TGTGCTCTTGGGGTCGTACGACTAGTCCCTGGGGGATACGGGAGCACCGATAAACTCATCTTT. It is translated as CALGVVRLVPGGYGSTDKLIF.

This clone has only one observation. The chain has TRDV1 and TRDJ1; 10 bases align to TRDD3. CDR3 length equals 14 residues. Germline CDR1 reads TSWWSYY; CDR2 reads QGS. Trimming cost V 6 bases and J 7 bases; bases outside gene matches: 8. The CDR3, as DNA: TGTGCTCTTGGCAGGGGGATACGTATATCTAAACTCATCTTT. Translating gives CALGRGIRISKLIF.

V gene TRDV1 combines with J gene TRDJ1, with TRDD3 identical over 11 bases. V trimming: 4 bases; J trimming: 9 bases; junction bases outside the gene matches: 10. This CDR3 region has 15 residues. Per the germline V gene, CDR1 is TSWWSYY and CDR2 is QGS. CDR3 nucleotide sequence: TGTGCTCTTGGGGGATGTGGGGGATACGCCACAGAACTCATCTTT. Its protein is CALGGCGGYATELIF.

V usage is TRDV2 and J usage is TRDJ1; tentatively, D is TRDD2 (5 bases). The length of the CDR3 is 14 residues. The germline V gene encodes CDR1 GEAIGNYY and CDR2 EKD. The V and J ends lost 9 bases and 0 bases respectively, with 16 bases between them. The CDR3 DNA is TGTGCCCCCTACCCAAAAAAATACACCGATAAACTCATCTTT. Residues: CAPYPKKYTDKLIF.

The rearrangement links TRDV1 to TRDJ1, with a weak D call TRDD2 (6 bases). Trimming took 2 bases from V and 0 from J, leaving 22 bases between them. The CDR3 is made up of 19 amino acids. The germline gives CDR1 TSWWSYY, CDR2 QGS. In DNA, the CDR3 is TGTGCTCTTGGGGAAATTTTCCTAGCAGAGCCAAGACACACCGATAAACTCATCTTT. Residues: CALGEIFLAEPRHTDKLIF.

In this sample, this clone turned up a few times. Other DNA variants within this sample encode the same CDR3. The gene calls are TRDV1 and TRDJ1, with D perhaps matching TRDD3 (6 bases). Germline V gives CDR1 TSWWSYY, CDR2 QGS. This CDR3 comprises 17 residues. V lost 0 bases to trimming and J lost 4 bases, with 18 bases between them. The chain's CDR3 is CALGELMLGKLNDKLIF. CDR3 coding DNA: TGTGCTCTTGGGGAACTTATGCTGGGGAAATTAAACGATAAACTCATCTTT.

The chain couples TRDV1 to TRDJ1, with 12 bases lining up with TRDD3. Germline CDR1 reads TSWWSYY; CDR2 reads QGS. Trimming took 7 bases from V and 0 from J; bases not matched to a gene: 15. The CDR3 sequence is 19 residues long. The CDR3 nucleotides are TGTGCTCTTGTGCCCAGATACTGGGGGATACCGACGTACACCGATAAACTCATCTTT. It translates to CALVPRYWGIPTYTDKLIF.

The V gene is TRDV1, the J gene TRDJ1; 8 positions agree with TRDD3. V was pared by 5 bases and J by 2 bases, with 22 bases of the junction left unmatched. Germline V CDR1 and CDR2: TSWWSYY, QGS. The CDR3 is made up of 20 amino acids. Here the CDR3 reads CALGNPPGALLRDTTDKLIF. CDR3 nucleotides: TGTGCTCTTGGGAACCCCCCCGGGGCCCTACTCAGGGATACGACCGATAAACTCATCTTT.

Remarks on this clone: With a much larger clone just one base away, this may be a read error. The chain uses TRDV2 and TRDJ1; tentative D call: TRDD3 (6 bases). V was clipped by 0 bases and J by 2 bases, with 15 bases between them. CDR1 and CDR2 from the germline V gene are GEAIGNYY and EKD. The CDR3 has 16 amino acids. In DNA, the CDR3 is TGTGCCTGTGACACCATATACTGGGTTTTGACCGATAAACTCATCTTT. The encoded protein is CACDTIYWVLTDKLIF.

This clone was recorded a few times. The chain links TRDV1 to TRDJ1; 7 nucleotides line up with TRDD3. With 6 bases clipped from V and 2 bases from J, the junction kept 0 bases outside the gene matches. Germline values: CDR1 TSWWSYY, CDR2 QGS. This CDR3 comprises 12 residues. The CDR3 here is CALGWGTDKLIF. DNA of the CDR3: TGTGCTCTTGGCTGGGGGACCGATAAACTCATCTTT.

In its sample, this clone was seen once. The chain combines TRDV1 with TRDJ1, with 7 bases matching TRDD3. Germline assignment: CDR1 TSWWSYY and CDR2 QGS. This CDR3 has 17 amino acids. V lost 1 base, J lost 1 base, and 9 bases stayed unmatched. CDR3 nucleotide sequence: TGTGCTCTTGGGGAACCAGGGGGGATTCGGGGCACCGATAAACTCATCTTT. This codes for CALGEPGGIRGTDKLIF.

This clone has more than one count but fewer than ten. The V and J genes are TRDV1 and TRDJ1; D unclear. Looked up from germline, CDR1 is TSWWSYY and CDR2 is QGS. This CDR3 is 17 amino acids long. Trimming left V 0 bases short and J 0 bases short, with 14 bases between. CDR3 in DNA: TGTGCTCTTGGGGAACTCTACGGGGCTGCGTACACCGATAAACTCATCTTT. Its protein product is CALGELYGAAYTDKLIF.

V usage is TRDV1 and J usage is TRDJ1; 13 bases are a match to TRDD3. The CDR3 has 23 amino acids. Germline CDR1 and CDR2: TSWWSYY and QGS. Germline trimming cut 0 bases from V and 3 bases from J; bases unmatched to any gene: 22. CDR3 protein: CALGELTPTFLLGDTLRADKLIF. DNA for the CDR3: TGTGCTCTTGGGGAACTGACCCCCACCTTCCTACTGGGGGATACGCTACGAGCCGATAAACTCATCTTT.

V usage is TRDV1 and J usage is TRDJ1; 11 bases fit TRDD3. Trimming cost V 6 bases and J 0 bases; bases outside gene matches: 18. CDR1 is TSWWSYY and CDR2 is QGS in the germline V gene. This CDR3 is 20 amino acids long. DNA of the CDR3: TGTGCTCTTGGACACTTCTCCCTTGCTGGGGGATACACGGACACCGATAAACTCATCTTT. It codes for CALGHFSLAGGYTDTDKLIF.

As for this clone: The sample holds other DNA sequences that translate to the same CDR3. This chain uses TRDV1 with TRDJ1; 9 bases map to TRDD3. Germline CDR1 and CDR2: TSWWSYY and QGS. The ends lost 0 bases at V and 0 bases at J; junction bases unmatched: 8. The CDR3 has 18 amino acids. Here the CDR3 reads CALGELYLLGDYTDKLIF. The CDR3 DNA sequence: TGTGCTCTTGGGGAACTCTATCTTCTGGGGGATTACACCGATAAACTCATCTTT.

V and J are TRDV1 and TRDJ1, with 9 nucleotides matching TRDD2. Germline-derived CDR1 and CDR2 are TSWWSYY and QGS. Trimming took 3 bases from V and 3 from J; bases not matched to a gene: 23. This CDR3 is 21 amino acids long. The CDR3 loop is CALGDSFLQARGIWNADKLIF. The CDR3 DNA follows: TGTGCTCTTGGGGATTCCTTCCTACAGGCGCGGGGGATTTGGAACGCCGATAAACTCATCTTT.

This clone was picked up a small number of times. This chain connects TRDV1 to TRDJ1; a possible D gene is TRDD2 (6 bases). The CDR3 loop spans 20 amino acids. With 1 base removed from V and 2 bases from J, the gap between germline ends came to 26 bases. Germline CDR1 and CDR2: TSWWSYY and QGS. The CDR3 DNA is TGTGCTCTTGGGGAACCGTTCGCCTTCCGTGGGCGACCCCCGACCGATAAACTCATCTTT. Translated: CALGEPFAFRGRPPTDKLIF.

This clone appeared a few times. This chain uses TRDV1 with TRDJ1; the match to TRDD3 covers 9 bases. Trimming cost V 8 bases and J 3 bases; bases outside gene matches: 13. Germline lookup yields CDR1 TSWWSYY and CDR2 QGS. The CDR3 is 16 residues long. CDR3 in DNA: TGTGCTCTTTTTTTATCTATTGCTGGGGGATCCGATAAACTCATCTTT. Protein: CALFLSIAGGSDKLIF.

V usage is TRDV1 and J usage is TRDJ1; 11 nucleotides line up with TRDD3. Germline V gene data show CDR1 as TSWWSYY and CDR2 as QGS. The CDR3 has 21 residues. Trimming at V came to 2 bases and at J to 4 bases, leaving 21 bases not matched to a gene. CDR3 region: CALGELTPSLGDTRSGDKLIF. The CDR3 DNA follows: TGTGCTCTTGGGGAATTGACCCCTTCCCTGGGGGATACCCGATCTGGCGATAAACTCATCTTT.

V gene TRDV1 combines with J gene TRDJ1; 10 bases align to TRDD3. V was clipped by 3 bases and J by 7 bases; unmatched bases: 17. The V gene's germline CDR1 is TSWWSYY and CDR2 QGS. The CDR3 covers 18 residues. CDR3 amino acids: CALGDGSPYWGIRVKLIF. DNA of the CDR3: TGTGCTCTTGGGGACGGTTCCCCTTACTGGGGGATTCGGGTTAAACTCATCTTT.

This clone was detected a few times. The chain joins TRDV1 to TRDJ1; 10 bases line up with TRDD3. The germline gives CDR1 TSWWSYY, CDR2 QGS. The trim removed 2 bases at V and 7 bases at J, leaving 25 bases unmatched. This CDR3 has 21 amino acids. CDR3 DNA sequence: TGTGCTCTTGGGGAATTTCTCTTCCGAAGCCCGGGGGATACGCGCATCTTTAAACTCATCTTT. It specifies CALGEFLFRSPGDTRIFKLIF.

This clone was counted a few times. V is TRDV1 and J is TRDJ1; no reliable D call. V gave up 1 base and J gave up 1 base, with 28 bases separating them. The CDR3 consists of 21 residues. In germline, CDR1 is TSWWSYY, CDR2 QGS. The CDR3 bases are TGTGCTCTTGGGGAACCCCCCCTGTGCGGACCCCATGTCCACCGCACCGATAAACTCATCTTT. It specifies CALGEPPLCGPHVHRTDKLIF.

The chain joins TRDV1 to TRDJ1; 11 positions agree with TRDD3. The CDR3 is made up of 20 amino acids. V dropped 0 bases and J dropped 0; count of bases not matched to a gene: 12. Germline V gene lookup returns CDR1 TSWWSYY and CDR2 QGS. Here the CDR3 DNA reads TGTGCTCTTGGGGAACTACGGTCCTGGGGGATACTGGGAGACACCGATAAACTCATCTTT. This sequence encodes CALGELRSWGILGDTDKLIF.

V usage is TRDV1 and J usage is TRDJ1; no reliable D call. CDR1 is TSWWSYY and CDR2 is QGS in the germline V gene. The CDR3 sequence is 19 residues long. Trimming removed 5 bases from V and 0 bases from J, with 25 bases in between. CDR3 protein: CALGSPCLSHSVYTDKLIF. CDR3 sequence (DNA): TGTGCTCTTGGGTCCCCGTGTCTATCGCATTCGGTATACACCGATAAACTCATCTTT.